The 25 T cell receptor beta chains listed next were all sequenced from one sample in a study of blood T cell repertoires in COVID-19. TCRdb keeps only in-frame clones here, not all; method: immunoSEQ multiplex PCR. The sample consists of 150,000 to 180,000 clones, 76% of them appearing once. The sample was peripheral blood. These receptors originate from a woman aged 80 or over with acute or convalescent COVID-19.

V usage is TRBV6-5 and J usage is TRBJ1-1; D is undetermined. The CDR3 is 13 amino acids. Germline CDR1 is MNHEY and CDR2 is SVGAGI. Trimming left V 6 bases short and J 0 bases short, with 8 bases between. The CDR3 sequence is CASRTALNTEAFF. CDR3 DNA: TGTGCCAGCAGAACAGCTCTGAACACTGAAGCTTTCTTT.

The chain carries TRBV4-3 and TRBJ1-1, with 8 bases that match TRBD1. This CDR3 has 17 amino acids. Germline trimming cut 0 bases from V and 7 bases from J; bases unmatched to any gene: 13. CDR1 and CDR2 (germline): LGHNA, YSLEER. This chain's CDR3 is CASSQEGDGQGGNEAFF. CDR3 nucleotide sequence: TGCGCCAGCAGCCAAGAAGGAGATGGACAGGGAGGGAATGAAGCTTTCTTT.

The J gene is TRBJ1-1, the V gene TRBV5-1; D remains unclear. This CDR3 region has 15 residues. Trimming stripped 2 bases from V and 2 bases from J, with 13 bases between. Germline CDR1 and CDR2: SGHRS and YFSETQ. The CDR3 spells CASSFLSGSNTEAFF. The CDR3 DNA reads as TGCGCCAGCAGCTTCCTATCCGGGAGCAACACTGAAGCTTTCTTT.

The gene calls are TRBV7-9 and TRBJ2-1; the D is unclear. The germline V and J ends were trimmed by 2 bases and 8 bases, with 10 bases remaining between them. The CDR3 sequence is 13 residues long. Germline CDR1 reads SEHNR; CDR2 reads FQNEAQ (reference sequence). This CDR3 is CASSLMVRDEQFF. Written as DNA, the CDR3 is TGTGCCAGCAGCTTAATGGTTCGGGATGAGCAGTTCTTC.

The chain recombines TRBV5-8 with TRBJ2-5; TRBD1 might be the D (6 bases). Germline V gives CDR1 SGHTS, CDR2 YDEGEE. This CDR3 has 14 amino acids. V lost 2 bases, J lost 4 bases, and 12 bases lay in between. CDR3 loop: CASSFTGSRETQYF. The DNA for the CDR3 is TGTGCCAGCAGCTTTACAGGGTCGCGAGAGACCCAGTACTTC.

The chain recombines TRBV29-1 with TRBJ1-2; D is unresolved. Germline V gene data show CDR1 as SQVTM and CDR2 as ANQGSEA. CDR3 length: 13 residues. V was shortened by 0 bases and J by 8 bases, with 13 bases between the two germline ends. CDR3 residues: CSVEDPTESGYTF. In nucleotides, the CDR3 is TGCAGCGTTGAAGATCCTACAGAAAGCGGCTACACCTTC.

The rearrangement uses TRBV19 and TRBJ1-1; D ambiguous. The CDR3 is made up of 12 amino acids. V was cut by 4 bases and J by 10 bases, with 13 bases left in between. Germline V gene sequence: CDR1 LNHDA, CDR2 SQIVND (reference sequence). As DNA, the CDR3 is TGTGCCAGTAGTACCCCGGAGAGGGCAGCTTTCTTT. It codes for CASSTPERAAFF.

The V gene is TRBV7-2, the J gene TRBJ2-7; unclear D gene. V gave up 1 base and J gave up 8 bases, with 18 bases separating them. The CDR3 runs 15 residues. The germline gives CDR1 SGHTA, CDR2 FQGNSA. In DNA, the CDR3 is TGTGCCAGCAGCTTAGATTCTTCTACGGTGGTAAAGCAGTACTTC. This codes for CASSLDSSTVVKQYF.

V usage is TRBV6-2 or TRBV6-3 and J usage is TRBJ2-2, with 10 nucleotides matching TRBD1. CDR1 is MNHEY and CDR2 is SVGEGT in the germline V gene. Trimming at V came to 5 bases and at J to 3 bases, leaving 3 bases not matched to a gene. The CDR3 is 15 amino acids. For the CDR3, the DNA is TGTGCCAGCAGTCGACAGGGGGCCGACACCGGGGAGCTGTTTTTT. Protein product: CASSRQGADTGELFF.

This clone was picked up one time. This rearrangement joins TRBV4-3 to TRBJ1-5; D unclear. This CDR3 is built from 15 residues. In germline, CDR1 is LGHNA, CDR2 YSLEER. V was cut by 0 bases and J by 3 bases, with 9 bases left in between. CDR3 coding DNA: TGCGCCAGCAGCCAAGAAAGGACTTTCAATCAGCCCCAGCATTTT. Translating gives CASSQERTFNQPQHF.

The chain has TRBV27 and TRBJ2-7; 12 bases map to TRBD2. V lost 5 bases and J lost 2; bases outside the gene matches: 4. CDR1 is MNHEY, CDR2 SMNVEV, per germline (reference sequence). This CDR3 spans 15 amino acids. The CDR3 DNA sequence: TGTGCCAGCAGTGACTGGACTAGCGGGGCCTACGAGCAGTACTTC. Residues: CASSDWTSGAYEQYF.

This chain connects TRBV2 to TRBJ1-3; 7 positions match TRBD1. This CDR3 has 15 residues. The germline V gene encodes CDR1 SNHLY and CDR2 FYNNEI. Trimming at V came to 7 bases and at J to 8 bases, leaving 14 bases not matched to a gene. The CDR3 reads CASNRDSTSWDTIYF. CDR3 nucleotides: TGTGCCAGCAATCGGGACAGCACTAGTTGGGACACCATATATTTT.

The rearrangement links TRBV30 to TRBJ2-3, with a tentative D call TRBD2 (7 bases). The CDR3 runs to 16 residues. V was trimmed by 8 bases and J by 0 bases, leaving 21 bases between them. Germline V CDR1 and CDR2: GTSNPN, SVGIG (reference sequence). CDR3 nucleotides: TGTGCCAGTACCTACAGGGCGGGGGCTAGCACAGATACGCAGTATTTT. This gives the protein CASTYRAGASTDTQYF.

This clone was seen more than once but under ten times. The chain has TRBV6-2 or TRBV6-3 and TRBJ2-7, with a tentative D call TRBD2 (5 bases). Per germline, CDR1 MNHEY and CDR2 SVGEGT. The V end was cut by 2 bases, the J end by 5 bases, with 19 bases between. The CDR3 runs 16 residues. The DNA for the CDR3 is TGTGCCAGCAGTTACGCCGTAGAGGGTCATAGTGACGAGCAGTACTTC. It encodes CASSYAVEGHSDEQYF.

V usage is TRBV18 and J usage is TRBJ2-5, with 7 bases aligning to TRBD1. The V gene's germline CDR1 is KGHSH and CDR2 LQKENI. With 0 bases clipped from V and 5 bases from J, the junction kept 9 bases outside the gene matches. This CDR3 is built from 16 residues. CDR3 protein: CASSPPTTGIWETQYF. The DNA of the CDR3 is TGTGCCAGCTCACCACCGACGACAGGGATTTGGGAGACCCAGTACTTC.

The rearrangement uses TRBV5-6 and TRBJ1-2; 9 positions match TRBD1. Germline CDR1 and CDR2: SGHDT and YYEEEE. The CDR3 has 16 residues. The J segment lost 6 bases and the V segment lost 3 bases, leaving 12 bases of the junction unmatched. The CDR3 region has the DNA TGTGCCAGCAGCTCTCCGGGACAGGGAGGTATTGATGGCTACACCTTC. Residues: CASSSPGQGGIDGYTF.

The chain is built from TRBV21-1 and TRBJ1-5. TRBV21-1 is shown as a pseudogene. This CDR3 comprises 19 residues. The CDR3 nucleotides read TGTGCCAGCAGCAAAGGTACCATTTTCGCCGACTATAGCAATCAGCCCCAGCATTTT. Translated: CASSKGTIFADYSNQPQHF.

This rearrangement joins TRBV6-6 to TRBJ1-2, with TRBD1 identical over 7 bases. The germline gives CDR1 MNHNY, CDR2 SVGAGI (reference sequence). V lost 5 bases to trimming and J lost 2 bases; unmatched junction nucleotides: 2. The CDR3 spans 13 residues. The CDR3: CASSAGGNYGYTF. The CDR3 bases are TGTGCCAGCAGTGCAGGGGGGAACTATGGCTACACCTTC.

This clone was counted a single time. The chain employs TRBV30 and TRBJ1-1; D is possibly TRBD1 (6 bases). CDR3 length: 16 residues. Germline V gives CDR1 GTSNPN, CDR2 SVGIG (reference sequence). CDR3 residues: CASTYHGTRKNTEAFF. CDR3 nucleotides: TGTGCATCGACATATCACGGGACACGCAAGAACACTGAAGCTTTCTTT.

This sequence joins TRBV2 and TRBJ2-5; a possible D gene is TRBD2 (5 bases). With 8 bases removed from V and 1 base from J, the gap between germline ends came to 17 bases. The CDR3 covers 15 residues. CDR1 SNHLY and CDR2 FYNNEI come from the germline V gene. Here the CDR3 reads CASLNAPGIQETQYF. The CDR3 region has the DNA TGTGCCAGCCTAAATGCTCCGGGAATCCAAGAGACCCAGTACTTC.

Written as DNA, the CDR3 is TGTGCCAGCAGCCAAGCGCGGGAATGGGTCTCTGGCTACACCTTC. Its protein product is CASSQAREWVSGYTF. The chain links TRBV4-2 to TRBJ1-2; D is uncertain. The length of the CDR3 is 15 residues. Germline lookup yields CDR1 LGHNA and CDR2 YNFKEQ. The ends were cut back, 1 base at V and 7 bases at J, with 16 bases in the middle.

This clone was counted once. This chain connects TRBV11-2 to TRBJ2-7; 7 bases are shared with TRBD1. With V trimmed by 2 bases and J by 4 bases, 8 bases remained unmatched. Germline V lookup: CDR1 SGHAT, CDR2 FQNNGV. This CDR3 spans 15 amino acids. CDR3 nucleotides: TGTGCCAGCAGCTTAATCCTGGGACAGAGTTACGAGCAGTACTTC. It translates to CASSLILGQSYEQYF. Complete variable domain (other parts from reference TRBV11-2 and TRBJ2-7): EAGVAQSPRYKIIEKRQSVAFWCNPISGHATLYWYQQILGQGPKLLIQFQNNGVVDDSQLPKDRFSAERLKGVDSTLKIQPAKLEDSAVYLCASSLILGQSYEQYFGPGTRLTVT.

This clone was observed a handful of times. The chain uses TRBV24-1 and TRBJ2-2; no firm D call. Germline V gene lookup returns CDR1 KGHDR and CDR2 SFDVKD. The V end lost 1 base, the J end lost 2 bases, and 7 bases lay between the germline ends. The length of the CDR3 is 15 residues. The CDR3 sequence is CATSDLNSNTGELFF. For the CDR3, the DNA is TGTGCCACCAGTGATTTAAACAGCAACACCGGGGAGCTGTTTTTT.

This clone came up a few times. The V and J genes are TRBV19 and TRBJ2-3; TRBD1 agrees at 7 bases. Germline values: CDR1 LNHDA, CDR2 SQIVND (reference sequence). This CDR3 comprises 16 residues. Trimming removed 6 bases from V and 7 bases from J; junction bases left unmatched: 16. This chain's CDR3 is CASRNEGAPEGHTQYF. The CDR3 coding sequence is TGTGCCAGTAGAAACGAGGGGGCCCCGGAAGGGCATACGCAGTATTTT.

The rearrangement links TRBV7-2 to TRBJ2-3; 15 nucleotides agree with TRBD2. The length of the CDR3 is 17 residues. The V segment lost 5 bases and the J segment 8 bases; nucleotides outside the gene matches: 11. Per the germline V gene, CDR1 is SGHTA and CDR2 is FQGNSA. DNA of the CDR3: TGTGCCAGCAGCCCACCGGGACTAGCGGGGGGACCGGGTACGCAGTATTTT. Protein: CASSPPGLAGGPGTQYF.